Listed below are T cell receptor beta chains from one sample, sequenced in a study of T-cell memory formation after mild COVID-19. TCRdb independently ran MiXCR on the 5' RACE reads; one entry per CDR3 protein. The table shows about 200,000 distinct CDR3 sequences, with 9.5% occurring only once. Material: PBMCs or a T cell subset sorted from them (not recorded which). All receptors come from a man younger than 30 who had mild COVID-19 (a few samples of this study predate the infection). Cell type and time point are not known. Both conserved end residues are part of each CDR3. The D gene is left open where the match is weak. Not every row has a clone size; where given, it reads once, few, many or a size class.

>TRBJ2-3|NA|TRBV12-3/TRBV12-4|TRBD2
TGTGCCAGCAGCCGAAGACTAGCGGGGACTCCCTTGGAGTATTTT
CASSRRLAGTPLEYF
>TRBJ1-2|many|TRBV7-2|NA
TGTGCCAGCAGCTTAGGGACAGACTATGGCTACACCTTC
CASSLGTDYGYTF
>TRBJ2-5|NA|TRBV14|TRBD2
TGTGCCAGCAGCCTGGCCAGCGGGGGAGTGACCCAGTACTTC
CASSLASGGVTQYF
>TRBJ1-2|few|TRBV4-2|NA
TGTGCCAGCAGCCAAGAGTCAGTCTACACCTTC
CASSQESVYTF
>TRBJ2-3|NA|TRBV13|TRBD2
TGTGCCAGCAGCCCATCTAGCGGGGGGTTACTGTACTCAGATACGCAGTATTTT
CASSPSSGGLLYSDTQYF
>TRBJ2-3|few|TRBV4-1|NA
TGCGCCAGCAGCCCCGCGGCGGGCCGAGTCGCAGATACGCAGTATTTT
CASSPAAGRVADTQYF
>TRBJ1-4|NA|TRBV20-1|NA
TGCAGTGCTTCAGGGGACAATGAAAAACTGTTTTTT
CSASGDNEKLFF
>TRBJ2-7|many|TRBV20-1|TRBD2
TGCAGTGCTAGAACTAGCGGGGGGCTTGCTTACGAGCAGTACTTC
CSARTSGGLAYEQYF
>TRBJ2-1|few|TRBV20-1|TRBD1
TGCAGTCCGACAGGGGACAGGGAATACAATGAGCAGTTCTTC
CSPTGDREYNEQFF
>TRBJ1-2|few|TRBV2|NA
TGTGCCAGCAGTCCCAGGTTCCAGGGACATGGCTACACCTTC
CASSPRFQGHGYTF
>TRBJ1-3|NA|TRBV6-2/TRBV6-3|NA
TGTGCCAGCAGTCCAAGTACCGGGATACCCTCTGGAAACACCATATATTTT
CASSPSTGIPSGNTIYF
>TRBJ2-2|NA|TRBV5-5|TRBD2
TGTGCCAGCAGCTCATTAACTAGCGGGGGGGTTACCGGGAAGCTGTTTTTT
CASSSLTSGGVTGKLFF
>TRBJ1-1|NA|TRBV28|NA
TGTGCCATCAGGGGCCGTTGGGGAGCTTTCTTT
CAIRGRWGAFF
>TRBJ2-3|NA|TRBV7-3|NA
TGTGCCAGCAGCGCCCCGGGGGCTACGCAGTATTTT
CASSAPGATQYF
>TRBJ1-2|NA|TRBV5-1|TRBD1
TGCGCCAGCTCCGGGACAGTCGGCGATGGCTACACCTTC
CASSGTVGDGYTF
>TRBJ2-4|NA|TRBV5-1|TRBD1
TGCGCCAGCAGCTTACAGGGGGGAGGAAACATTCAGTACTTC
CASSLQGGGNIQYF
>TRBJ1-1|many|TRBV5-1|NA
TGCGCCAGCAGCTTGGATACAGGGCTGGGCACTGAAGCTTTCTTT
CASSLDTGLGTEAFF
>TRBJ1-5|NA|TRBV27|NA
TGTGCCAGCACCGAACGGTGGCAGCCCCAGCATTTT
CASTERWQPQHF
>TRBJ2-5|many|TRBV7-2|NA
TGTGCCAGCAGCTTTCAAACGGGGAAAGAGACCCAGTACTTC
CASSFQTGKETQYF
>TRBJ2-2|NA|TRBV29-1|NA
TGCAGCGTCGGAGTAACTACCGGGGAGCTGTTTTTT
CSVGVTTGELFF
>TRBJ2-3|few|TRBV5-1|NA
TGCGCCAGCAGCGCTCTTGCCTTTTCTAGCACAGATACGCAGTATTTT
CASSALAFSSTDTQYF
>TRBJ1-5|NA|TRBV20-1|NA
TGCAGTGCCGCGCCGCGGGAATTAAGCAATCAGACCCAGCATTTT
CSAAPRELSNQTQHF
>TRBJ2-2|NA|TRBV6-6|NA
TGTGCCAGCAGTAAGGGGCCCGGGGAGCTGTTTTTT
CASSKGPGELFF
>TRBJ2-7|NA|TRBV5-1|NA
TGCGCCAGCAGCCTTCGTTCTATCGGGCCCTACGAGCAGTACTTC
CASSLRSIGPYEQYF
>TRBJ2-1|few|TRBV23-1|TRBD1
TGCGCCCTCACGGGACAGGGCAAGAATGAGCAGTTCTTC
CALTGQGKNEQFF
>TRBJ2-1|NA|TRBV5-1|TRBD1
TGCGCCAGCAGCTTGCTCCCGACAGGGTCCTACAATGAGCAGTTCTTC
CASSLLPTGSYNEQFF
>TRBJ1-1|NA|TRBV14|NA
TGTGCCAGCAGCCAAATGGAGAGGGTAGCTTTCTTT
CASSQMERVAFF
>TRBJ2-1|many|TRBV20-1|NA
TGCAGTGCTAGGGGCAGAAACAATGAGCAGTTCTTC
CSARGRNNEQFF
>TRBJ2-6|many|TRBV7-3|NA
TGTGCCAGCAGCTTAAGAGGACCTGGGGCCAACGTCCTGACTTTC
CASSLRGPGANVLTF
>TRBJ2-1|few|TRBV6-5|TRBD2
TGTGCCAGCAGCGGGACTAGCCTACTCAATGAGCAGTTCTTC
CASSGTSLLNEQFF
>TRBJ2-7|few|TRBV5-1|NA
TGCGCCAGCAGCTTGGTGGGGGCTGACGACGAGCAGTACTTC
CASSLVGADDEQYF
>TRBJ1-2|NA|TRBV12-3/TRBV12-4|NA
TGTGCCAGCAGTTACACAGAGAGGGGCTACACCTTC
CASSYTERGYTF
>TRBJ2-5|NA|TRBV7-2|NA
TGTGCCAGCAGCTTAGCGCAAGGGACGGCCCCCCTGGAGACCCAGTACTTC
CASSLAQGTAPLETQYF
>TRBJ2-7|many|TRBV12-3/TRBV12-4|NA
TGTGCCACCTCAGGGGTACGGAACTCCTACGAGCAGTACTTC
CATSGVRNSYEQYF
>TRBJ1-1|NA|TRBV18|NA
TGTGCCAGCTCACGAGGGTCCATCTTTTCTGGAGCTTTCTTT
CASSRGSIFSGAFF
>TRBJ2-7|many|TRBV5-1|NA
TGCGCCAGCAGTCTCCCGGACTCCCTCTACGAGCAGTACTTC
CASSLPDSLYEQYF
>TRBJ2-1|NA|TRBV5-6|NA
TGTGCCAGCAGCTTGGGCTCAGGCTCCAATGAGCAGTTCTTC
CASSLGSGSNEQFF
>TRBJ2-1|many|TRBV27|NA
TGTGCCAGCACCGGGGGATACAATGAGCAGTTCTTC
CASTGGYNEQFF
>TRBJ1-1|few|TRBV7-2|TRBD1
TGTGCCAGCAGCTTTCGGACAGGGTGGTCTACCGCTGAAGCTTTCTTT
CASSFRTGWSTAEAFF